This T cell receptor (beta chain) was recovered during a study of identical twins. Study results and limitations: Donors were not followed over many years; analysis was cross-sectional. Beta clonotypes that were abundant in cord blood contained fewer insertions, a pattern absent from memory repertoires. There was an excess of low generation probability in the out-of-frame alpha sequences that twins shared.

Notes on this clonotype: No antigen is known for it.

Per the germline V gene, CDR1 is LGHNA and CDR2 is YSLEER. The CDR3 runs to 16 residues. V trimming: 0 bases; J trimming: 6 bases; junction bases outside the gene matches: 9. One entry per CDR3 protein, called by TCRdb with MiXCR from the 5' RACE reads. The sample lists under 350,000 distinct CDR3 sequences, less than 9.5% occurring once. This sample also appeared in a second study, on yellow fever vaccine responses in identical twins.

Specimen: CD8+ T cells sorted from blood. The TCR sequence derives from a woman between 18 and 29 years old in good health. The gene calls are TRBV4-3 and TRBJ2-3; 7 bases match TRBD1. The CDR3 region has the DNA TGCGCCAGCAGCCAAGAGAGCCCCTACAGGGGCGATACGCAGTATTTT. It is translated as CASSQESPYRGDTQYF.